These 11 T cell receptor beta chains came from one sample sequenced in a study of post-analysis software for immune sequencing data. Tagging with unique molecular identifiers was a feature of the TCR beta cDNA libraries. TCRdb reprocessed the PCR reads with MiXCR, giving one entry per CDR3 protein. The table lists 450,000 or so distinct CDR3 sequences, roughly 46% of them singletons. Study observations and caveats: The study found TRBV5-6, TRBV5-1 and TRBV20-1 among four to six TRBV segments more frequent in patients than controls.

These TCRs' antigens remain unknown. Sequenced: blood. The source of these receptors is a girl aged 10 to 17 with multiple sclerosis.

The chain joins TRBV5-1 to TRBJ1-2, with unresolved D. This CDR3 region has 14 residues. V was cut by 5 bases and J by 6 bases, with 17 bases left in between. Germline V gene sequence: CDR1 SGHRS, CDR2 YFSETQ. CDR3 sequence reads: CASRFSVDGHGYTF. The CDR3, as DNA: TGCGCCAGCAGGTTCTCCGTGGACGGACATGGCTACACCTTC.

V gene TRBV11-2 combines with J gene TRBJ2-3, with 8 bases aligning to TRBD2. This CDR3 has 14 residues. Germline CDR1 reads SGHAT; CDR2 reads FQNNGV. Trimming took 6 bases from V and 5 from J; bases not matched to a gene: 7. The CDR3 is CASSREGLVDTQYF. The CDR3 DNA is TGTGCCAGCAGTCGGGAGGGCCTCGTAGATACGCAGTATTTT. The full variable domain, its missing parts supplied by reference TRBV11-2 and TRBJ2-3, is EAGVAQSPRYKIIEKRQSVAFWCNPISGHATLYWYQQILGQGPKLLIQFQNNGVVDDSQLPKDRFSAERLKGVDSTLKIQPAKLEDSAVYLCASSREGLVDTQYFGPGTRLTVL.

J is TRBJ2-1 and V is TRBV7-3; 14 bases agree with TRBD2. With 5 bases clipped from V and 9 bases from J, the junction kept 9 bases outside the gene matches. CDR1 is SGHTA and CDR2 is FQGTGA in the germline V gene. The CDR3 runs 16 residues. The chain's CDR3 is CASSLGLAGAGCEQFF. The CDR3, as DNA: TGTGCCAGCAGCCTGGGACTAGCGGGAGCAGGGTGTGAGCAGTTCTTC.

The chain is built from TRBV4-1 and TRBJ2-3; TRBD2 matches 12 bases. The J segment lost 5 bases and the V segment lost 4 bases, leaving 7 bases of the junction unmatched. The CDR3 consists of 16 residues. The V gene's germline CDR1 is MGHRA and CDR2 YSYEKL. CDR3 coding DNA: TGCGCCAGCAGCCTGCCGACTAGCGGGAGTGTAGATACGCAGTATTTT. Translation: CASSLPTSGSVDTQYF.

The CDR3 DNA reads TGTGCCAGCATCTCCCCCGGCAGTGAGCAGTTCTTC. The encoded protein is CASISPGSEQFF. The chain couples TRBV12-3 or TRBV12-4 to TRBJ2-1; D ambiguous. The CDR3 runs 12 residues. Trimming left V 7 bases short and J 9 bases short, with 13 bases between.

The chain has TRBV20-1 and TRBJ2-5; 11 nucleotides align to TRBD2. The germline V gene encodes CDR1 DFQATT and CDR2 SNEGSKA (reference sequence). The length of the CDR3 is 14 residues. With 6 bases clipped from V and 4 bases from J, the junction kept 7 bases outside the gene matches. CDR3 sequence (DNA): TGCAGTGCCGTAGCGGGAGGGGCCCCAGAGACCCAGTACTTC. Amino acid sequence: CSAVAGGAPETQYF.

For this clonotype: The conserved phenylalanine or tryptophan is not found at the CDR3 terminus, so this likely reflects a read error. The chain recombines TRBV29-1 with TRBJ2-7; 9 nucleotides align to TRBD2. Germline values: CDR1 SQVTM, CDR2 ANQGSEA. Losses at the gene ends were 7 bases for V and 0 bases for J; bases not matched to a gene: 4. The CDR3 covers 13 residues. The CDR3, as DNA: TGCAGCGGCCTAGCGGGGAGCTCCTACGAGCAGTACTGC. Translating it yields CSGLAGSSYEQYC.

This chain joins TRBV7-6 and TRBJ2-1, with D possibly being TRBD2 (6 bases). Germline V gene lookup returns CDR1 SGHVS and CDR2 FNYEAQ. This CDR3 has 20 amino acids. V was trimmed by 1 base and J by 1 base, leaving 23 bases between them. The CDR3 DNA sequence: TGTGCCAGCAGCTTAGGACGACCTTTTTTCCGGGACTCGTCCTACAATGAGCAGTTCTTC. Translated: CASSLGRPFFRDSSYNEQFF.

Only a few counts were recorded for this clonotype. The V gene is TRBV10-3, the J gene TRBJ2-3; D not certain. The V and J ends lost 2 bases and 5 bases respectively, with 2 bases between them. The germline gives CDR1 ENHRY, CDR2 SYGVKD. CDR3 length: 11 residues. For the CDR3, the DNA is TGTGCCATCAGTGAGGGAGATACGCAGTATTTT. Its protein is CAISEGDTQYF.

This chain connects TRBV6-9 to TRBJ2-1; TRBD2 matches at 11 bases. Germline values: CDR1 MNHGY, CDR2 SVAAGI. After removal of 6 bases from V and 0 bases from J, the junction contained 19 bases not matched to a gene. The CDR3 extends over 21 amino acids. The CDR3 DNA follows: TGTGCCAGCAGCCCCCCCCGCGGGCAGACTAGCGGGACGAGCTCCTACAATGAGCAGTTCTTC. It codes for CASSPPRGQTSGTSSYNEQFF.

The CDR3 DNA sequence: TGTGCCAGCAGTGAAAGGGAGATGGGGGCATTCAATCAGCCCCAGCATTTT. It specifies CASSEREMGAFNQPQHF. V gene TRBV6-1 combines with J gene TRBJ1-5, with D maybe TRBD1 (6 bases). V lost 2 bases and J lost 3, with 17 bases in between. From germline, CDR1 is MNHNS and CDR2 SASEGT. This CDR3 is built from 17 residues.